This T cell receptor (beta chain) was recorded in a study of Graves' ophthalmopathy and Graves' hyperthyroidism. The PBMC fraction was derived from 9.5 to 10 ml of fresh peripheral blood. From RNA, the CDR3 regions of TCR beta chains were amplified and sequenced. HTBI primers primed a first-round RT-PCR, and a second-round multiplex PCR followed. TCRdb redid the calling of the multiplex PCR reads with MiXCR, one entry per CDR3 protein. The data hold about 620,000 distinct CDR3 sequences, with approximately 21% observed a single time. Study results and limitations: For separating ophthalmopathy from stable hyperthyroidism, a 13-signature model gave 85% to 90% sensitivity and around 80% specificity. In predicting ophthalmopathy progression, the model reached roughly 71% sensitivity and 72.22% specificity.

To note about this clonotype: The antigen is unknown.

This receptor was obtained from a young woman with stable Graves' hyperthyroidism. Some clones in this sample may be carry-over from other donors' samples. Sample: peripheral blood.

The CDR3 DNA follows: TGCAGTGCTAGGGACATTTCGAGACTAGCGGGAGTTGGGGAGACCCAGTACTTC. Translation: CSARDISRLAGVGETQYF. The chain has TRBV20-1 and TRBJ2-5, with 12 bases that match TRBD2. CDR1 is DFQATT and CDR2 is SNEGSKA in the germline V gene (reference sequence). Trimming at V came to 3 bases and at J to 5 bases, leaving 16 bases not matched to a gene. The CDR3 is 18 amino acids.